This TCR beta chain originates from a study of tumor-infiltrating lymphocytes in localized non-small cell lung cancer. General study points: Technical variation could not be separated from intratumor heterogeneity here.

This clone appeared a few times. The antigen remains unidentified. Libraries were prepared by immunoSEQ multiplex PCR; TCRdb keeps only in-frame clonotypes and omits some of them. The table shows 13,000 to 15,000 clones, with around 70% occurring only once. Germline CDR1 and CDR2: MNHEY and SMNVEV (reference sequence). This CDR3 comprises 16 residues. V was clipped by 3 bases and J by 7 bases; unmatched bases: 9. The chain uses TRBV27 and TRBJ1-6; TRBD1 matches at 7 bases. Sequencing input: uninvolved lung tissue not adjacent to the tumor. This sequence was found in a human donor with non-small cell lung cancer. CDR3 coding DNA: TGTGCCAGCAGTTTGGGCAGGGGGAAAGAAAATTCACCCCTCCACTTT. Amino acid sequence: CASSLGRGKENSPLHF.